This TCR beta chain emerged from a study of cytomegalovirus exposure and HLA in healthy donors. Broader study findings: Both high specificity and high sensitivity reportedly marked the classifier's diagnosis of cytomegalovirus status.

Donors were drawn from the roughly 120-subject validation cohort, separate from the approximately 670-subject first cohort. For this clone: Its antigen is still unknown.

The CDR3 runs to 17 residues. Germline V gene sequence: CDR1 GTSNPN, CDR2 SVGIG (reference sequence). V lost 2 bases and J 2 bases, leaving 21 bases between the germline ends. TCRdb's table, derived via immunoSEQ multiplex PCR, lists solely in-frame clones and lacks some. The table shows about 140,000 clones, with 70% to 90% occurring only once. The receptor's source is a man between 18 and 35 years old in good health and CMV-seronegative. The source material was PBMCs. The chain links TRBV30 to TRBJ1-1; D unresolved. CDR3 loop: CAWSPISGGRYNTEAFF. The CDR3 coding sequence is TGTGCCTGGAGTCCGATCTCTGGAGGTCGGTATAACACTGAAGCTTTCTTT.